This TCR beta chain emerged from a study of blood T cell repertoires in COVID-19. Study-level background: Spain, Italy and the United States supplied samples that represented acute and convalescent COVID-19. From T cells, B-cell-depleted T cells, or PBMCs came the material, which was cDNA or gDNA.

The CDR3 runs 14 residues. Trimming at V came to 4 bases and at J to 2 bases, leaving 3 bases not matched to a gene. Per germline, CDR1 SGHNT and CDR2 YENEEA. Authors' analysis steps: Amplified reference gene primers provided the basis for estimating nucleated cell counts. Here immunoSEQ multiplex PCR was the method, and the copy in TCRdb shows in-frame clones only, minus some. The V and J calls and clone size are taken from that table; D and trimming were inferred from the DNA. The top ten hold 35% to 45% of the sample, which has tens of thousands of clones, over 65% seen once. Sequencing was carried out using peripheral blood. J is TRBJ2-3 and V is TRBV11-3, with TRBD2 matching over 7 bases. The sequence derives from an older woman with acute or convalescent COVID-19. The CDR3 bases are TGTGCCAGCAGCTCTGCGGGAGACACAGATACGCAGTATTTT. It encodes CASSSAGDTDTQYF.